The 9 T cell receptor beta chains below all came from one sample that was sequenced in a study of T cell repertoires in cytomegalovirus infection (dated by TCRdb to the late 2010s). Reads for this sample came from an Illumina HiSeq 1500. Clones were called with MiXCR by TCRdb after fastp trimmed the public reads at Q25, and only in-frame beta chains were retained. Each CDR3 protein appears once, grouped with its most common genes and DNA. Here the sample has 380,000 or so distinct CDR3 sequences; about 35% occur a single time. Approximately 15% of the sample is taken by the ten largest. The sample's treatment or condition label is to be understood as: in vitro stimulation with specific CMV peptide epitopes to enrich CMV-specific T cells. These TCRs' antigens remain unknown. The sequences come from cultured PBMCs, collected from culture after CMV antigen stimulation. The receptors were gathered from a human donor in good health (CMV status not recorded). Some clones in this sample may be carry-over from other donors' samples.

This sequence joins TRBV7-9 and TRBJ2-3; D uncertain. Deletions cut 1 base from V and 6 bases from J, with 8 bases between. The CDR3 length is 13 residues. The germline gives CDR1 SEHNR, CDR2 FQNEAQ (reference sequence). CDR3 sequence (DNA): TGTGCCAGCAGCTTAGATGAACTTGATACGCAGTATTTT. Protein sequence: CASSLDELDTQYF.

The genes are TRBV25-1 and TRBJ2-1, with a weak D call TRBD2 (5 bases). Germline loops: CDR1 MGHDK, CDR2 SYGVNS. The CDR3 is made up of 14 amino acids. Trimming shortened V by 1 base and J by 4 bases, and 8 bases separated the two germline ends. The CDR3 DNA reads as TGTGCCAGCAGTGAATTGGAGCGGTACAATGAGCAGTTCTTC. It translates to CASSELERYNEQFF.

This clonotype was observed a few times. DNA for the CDR3: TGTGCCAGCAGCTTGGCTATATCTTCGGGCTACACCTTC. As protein: CASSLAISSGYTF. The chain is built from TRBV5-4 and TRBJ1-2, with D unclear. The CDR3 consists of 13 residues. CDR1 is SGHNT and CDR2 is YYREEE in the germline V gene (reference sequence). V shed 0 bases and J shed 8 bases, with 11 bases lying between them.

The CDR3 DNA reads TGTGCCAGCAGACCGGGGGGGGATGGCTACACCTTC. Translating it yields CASRPGGDGYTF. The chain employs TRBV7-9 and TRBJ1-2, with a weak D call TRBD1 (5 bases). V was shortened by 6 bases and J by 6 bases, with 11 bases between the two germline ends. The CDR3 is 12 residues long. The germline V gene has CDR1 SEHNR and CDR2 FQNEAQ (reference sequence).

This clonotype appeared many times. The chain has TRBV4-1 and TRBJ2-6; D possibly corresponds to TRBD2 (5 bases). This CDR3 spans 17 amino acids. The ends were cut back, 0 bases at V and 1 base at J, with 10 bases in the middle. Germline values: CDR1 MGHRA, CDR2 YSYEKL. CDR3 sequence (DNA): TGCGCCAGCAGCCAAGATAGGCGAGGGTCTGGGGCCAACGTCCTGACTTTC. This sequence encodes CASSQDRRGSGANVLTF.

This clonotype has a handful of counts. The V call is TRBV28, the J call TRBJ2-7; 13 nucleotides match TRBD2. The CDR3 spans 16 residues. Germline assignment: CDR1 MDHEN and CDR2 SYDVKM. V lost 5 bases to trimming and J lost 5 bases; unmatched junction nucleotides: 9. Here the CDR3 reads CASSPRTSGRNNEQYF. CDR3 in DNA: TGTGCCAGCAGTCCTAGGACTAGCGGGAGAAACAACGAGCAGTACTTC.

This clonotype came up a few times. This chain joins TRBV19 and TRBJ2-5, with 10 bases aligning to TRBD1. This CDR3 region has 16 residues. V shed 2 bases and J 4 bases; nucleotides not matched to a gene: 7. Per germline, CDR1 LNHDA and CDR2 SQIVND (reference sequence). CDR3 sequence (DNA): TGTGCCAGTAGTATAAGGCGCGGACAGGGGGGAGAGACCCAGTACTTC. Its translation: CASSIRRGQGGETQYF.

This clonotype was seen more than once but under ten times. The chain employs TRBV6-5 and TRBJ2-5, with 13 positions matching TRBD2. CDR3 length: 18 amino acids. The germline CDR1 and CDR2 sequences are MNHEY and SVGAGI. The ends lost 2 bases at V and 3 bases at J; junction bases unmatched: 9. The CDR3 DNA reads as TGTGCCAGCAGTTACGCTCATATCGGACTAGCGGGGGAAGAGACCCAGTACTTC. This gives the protein CASSYAHIGLAGEETQYF.

The chain joins TRBV10-3 to TRBJ2-3; D unclear. CDR3 length: 17 residues. CDR1 ENHRY and CDR2 SYGVKD come from the germline V gene. V was cut by 2 bases and J by 0 bases, with 15 bases left in between. CDR3 nucleotide sequence: TGTGCCATCAGTGAGCGCAGGAGTCCGACTAGCACAGATACGCAGTATTTT. It translates to CAISERRSPTSTDTQYF.